The rows below give T cell receptor beta chains drawn from one sample of a study of blood T cell repertoires in COVID-19. Measured with immunoSEQ multiplex PCR; TCRdb has only the in-frame clones, and not every one. The sample lists around 250,000 clones, approximately 90% seen once, with approximately 1.2% in the top ten. Sequencing was performed on PBMCs or T cells enriched from blood (not recorded which). The source of these receptors is a human donor in a cohort exposed to, infected with or recovered from COVID-19 (not recorded which). The donor label of this sample is uncertain. Each CDR3 is given with its conserved first and last residue. A D gene is named only where the DNA matches it firmly. Rows may omit the clone size; those that give it use once, few, many or a size class.

TRBV2	TRBJ1-5	NA	NA	TGTGCCAGCAGTTATATTCGGGGTAGCAATCAGCCCCAGCATTTT	CASSYIRGSNQPQHF
TRBV25-1	TRBJ2-1	NA	TRBD1	TGTGCCAGCAGCGACCCTAGGACAGGGGACAATGAGCAGTTCTTC	CASSDPRTGDNEQFF
TRBV7-2	TRBJ2-7	once	NA	TGTGCCAGCACCCCAGGAACAGGTTACGAGCAGTACTTC	CASTPGTGYEQYF
TRBV19	TRBJ1-1	NA	TRBD1	TGTGCCAGTAGTACGGGACAGATCGTGAACACTGAAGCTTTCTTT	CASSTGQIVNTEAFF
TRBV29-1	TRBJ2-3	NA	TRBD2	TGCAGCGTTGAAGGGCCCTGGACTAGCGGGGGCACAGATACGCAGTATTTT	CSVEGPWTSGGTDTQYF
TRBV7-2	TRBJ2-6	NA	TRBD2	TGTGCCAGCAGCCCAGCGGGGCTCGGGGCCAACGTCCTGACTTTC	CASSPAGLGANVLTF
TRBV12-3/TRBV12-4	TRBJ1-2	NA	NA	TGTGCCAGCAGCCCGGACAGTAACTATGGCTACACCTTC	CASSPDSNYGYTF
TRBV5-1	TRBJ1-4	once	NA	TGCGCCAGCAGCGCGACTAGGCCAGAAAAACTGTTTTTT	CASSATRPEKLFF
TRBV9	TRBJ2-3	NA	TRBD2	TGTGCCAGCAGCGTACTCCCGATTAGCGGGGGGGCGGATACGCAGTATTTT	CASSVLPISGGADTQYF
TRBV3-1/TRBV3-2	TRBJ2-7	NA	NA	TGTGCCAGCAGCCAAGGTCCCAACTCCTACGAGCAGTACTTC	CASSQGPNSYEQYF
TRBV4-2	TRBJ2-1	NA	TRBD1	TGTGCCAGCAGCCAAGATTTACAGGGGGCGCAAAATGAGCAGTTCTTC	CASSQDLQGAQNEQFF
TRBV9	TRBJ1-2	NA	NA	TGTGCCAGCAGCCCTCAACCCGGGGAGGAAGGCTACACCTTC	CASSPQPGEEGYTF
TRBV6-6	TRBJ2-2	NA	TRBD1	TGTGCCAGCAGAGGACAGGCCGGGGAGCTGTTTTTT	CASRGQAGELFF
TRBV9	TRBJ2-2	NA	NA	TGTGCCAGCAGCGTGACCGGGACACTAATCACCGGGGAGCTGTTTTTT	CASSVTGTLITGELFF
TRBV18	TRBJ2-7	NA	NA	TGTGCCAGCTCACCACCTTCTCAGGTCGACGAGCAGTACTTC	CASSPPSQVDEQYF
TRBV5-8	TRBJ1-1	NA	NA	TGTGCCAGCAGCCCCCGGAGGGGAGGGCCTGAAGCTTTCTTT	CASSPRRGGPEAFF
TRBV27	TRBJ1-3	NA	NA	TGTGCCAGCAGTTCGATACAGGGAGCTGGAAACACCATATATTTT	CASSSIQGAGNTIYF
TRBV4-1	TRBJ1-1	NA	NA	TGCGCCAGCAGCCAAGGACAGCACATGAACACTGAAGCTTTCTTT	CASSQGQHMNTEAFF
TRBV30	TRBJ1-2	NA	TRBD1	TGTGCCTGGAGTAGGACAGGGAGATATGGCTACACCTTC	CAWSRTGRYGYTF
TRBV7-2	TRBJ1-5	NA	NA	TGTGCCAGCAGCTTAGCGCGGGGGGATCAGCCCCAGCATTTT	CASSLARGDQPQHF
TRBV3-1/TRBV3-2	TRBJ2-6	few	TRBD1	TGTGCCAGCAGGGAAACAGGGGGCTCTGGGGCCAACGTCCTGACTTTC	CASRETGGSGANVLTF
TRBV6-2/TRBV6-3	TRBJ2-2	NA	TRBD2	TGTGCCAGCAGTTACTGGGCGGGGGAGCCGAACACCGGGGAGCTGTTTTTT	CASSYWAGEPNTGELFF
TRBV4-1	TRBJ2-7	NA	TRBD1	TGCGCCAGCAGCCAAGAGGGCGGGACAGGGGGCTCCGAGCAGTACTTC	CASSQEGGTGGSEQYF
TRBV12-2	TRBJ1-4	NA	NA	TGTGCAAGTCGCTCGGGAGGGACTGGTGAAAAACTGTTTTTT	CASRSGGTGEKLFF
TRBV14	TRBJ1-2	NA	NA	TGTGCCAGCAGCCAAGATCTCGGGGGGTATGGCTACACCTTC	CASSQDLGGYGYTF
TRBV5-1	TRBJ2-7	NA	NA	TGCGCCAGCAGCCCTGCTCCGGACAGAAACTACGAGCAGTACTTC	CASSPAPDRNYEQYF
TRBV6-7	TRBJ2-7	NA	NA	TGTGCCAGGGCGCGACCCAGGGACTTC	CARARPRDF
TRBV12-3/TRBV12-4	TRBJ1-1	once	NA	TGTGCCAGCAGTTTCATGAACACTGAAGCTTTCTTT	CASSFMNTEAFF
TRBV4-1	TRBJ2-2	NA	NA	TGCGCCAGCAGGACGGGTACCGGGGAGCTGTTTTTT	CASRTGTGELFF
TRBV27	TRBJ2-1	NA	TRBD2	TGTGCCAGCAGTTCCCCGCGGAGCGGGGGTGCGAGCTCCTACAATGAGCAGTTCTTC	CASSSPRSGGASSYNEQFF
TRBV12-3/TRBV12-4	TRBJ2-7	NA	NA	TGTGCCAGCAGTTTAGAACCGGGCTACGAGCAGTACTTC	CASSLEPGYEQYF
TRBV11-1	TRBJ2-1	once	TRBD2	TGTGCCAGCAGCTTAGTACTAGCGGGGGGCCACAATGAGCAGTTCTTC	CASSLVLAGGHNEQFF
TRBV7-2	TRBJ1-1	NA	NA	TGTGCCAGCAGCTTTGCCAGGGAAACTGAAGCTTTCTTT	CASSFARETEAFF
TRBV2	TRBJ1-4	NA	NA	TGTGCCAGCGTTTTCGACTTTGCAACTAATGAAAAACTGTTTTTT	CASVFDFATNEKLFF
TRBV5-4	TRBJ1-6	NA	TRBD1	TGTGCCAGCAGCCCGGGGGACAGGGGTAATTCACCCCTCCACTTT	CASSPGDRGNSPLHF
TRBV18	TRBJ1-5	NA	TRBD1	TGTGCCAGCTCACTCACCGGGACAGGGATCAATCAGCCCCAGCATTTT	CASSLTGTGINQPQHF
TRBV3-1/TRBV3-2	TRBJ2-1	once	NA	TGTGCCAGCAGCCAAGGGCGGGGCCCCTTGGATGAGCAGTTCTTC	CASSQGRGPLDEQFF
TRBV4-3	TRBJ1-3	NA	NA	TGCGCCAGCAGCCAAGAGGTGGGGGCGACAGGTGGAAACACCATATATTTT	CASSQEVGATGGNTIYF
TRBV7-3	TRBJ2-1	NA	NA	TGTGCCAGCAGCTTAATTCCGGGGGGCCCCTACAATGAGCAGTTCTTC	CASSLIPGGPYNEQFF
TRBV6-5	TRBJ1-2	once	NA	TGTGCCACCCTACAGGGTTGGGGTGGCTACACCTTC	CATLQGWGGYTF
TRBV27	TRBJ2-7	NA	NA	TGTGCCAGCAGTTACCGGTGGGCAGCCTACGAGCAGTACTTC	CASSYRWAAYEQYF
TRBV13	TRBJ2-7	NA	NA	TGTGCCAGCAGCGATTTGGGTAGAGGGACACTCTCCTACGAGCAGTACTTC	CASSDLGRGTLSYEQYF
TRBV9	TRBJ2-7	NA	TRBD2	TGTGCCAGCAGCGCCCGGGACTATACAGAGCAGTACTTC	CASSARDYTEQYF
TRBV6-5	TRBJ1-1	NA	TRBD1	TGTGCCAGCAGTTACCGGGGACAGGGGTTGAACACTGAAGCTTTCTTT	CASSYRGQGLNTEAFF
TRBV4-1	TRBJ2-1	NA	NA	TGCGCCAGCAGGCTAGGTCACTCCTCAATAAACAATGAGCAGTTCTTC	CASRLGHSSINNEQFF
TRBV29-1	TRBJ1-3	few	NA	TGCAGCGTGGACTGGGGCTCTGGAAACACCATATATTTT	CSVDWGSGNTIYF
TRBV30	TRBJ2-5	NA	TRBD1	TGTGCCTGGAGTGTCGGGACAGGGGCGGGAGAGACCCAGTACTTC	CAWSVGTGAGETQYF
TRBV24-1	TRBJ1-2	NA	NA	TGTGCCACCAGTGATTTAGGGGGTGGCTACACCTTC	CATSDLGGGYTF
TRBV6-1	TRBJ2-7	NA	NA	TGTGCCAGCAGTGTACAGGGCGGCGGGCGCCTCTACGAGCAGTACTTC	CASSVQGGGRLYEQYF
TRBV19	TRBJ1-1	NA	TRBD1	TGTGCCAGTAGTTTCACAGGGGGTTCCACTGAAGCTTTCTTT	CASSFTGGSTEAFF
TRBV2	TRBJ2-7	NA	NA	TGTGCCAGCAGTGAAAGGGGTATCTCCTCCTACGAGCAGTACTTC	CASSERGISSYEQYF